The next 17 T cell receptor beta chains were all read from a single sample in a study of T cells after yellow fever vaccination. In TCRdb, the 5' RACE reads were re-called with MiXCR into one record per CDR3 protein. The table includes a few hundred thousand distinct CDR3 sequences, roughly 8.3% detected once. Sample: PBMCs, taken about 41 days after the first yellow fever vaccination. These receptors all stem from a man aged 18 to 35 who received the YFV17D yellow fever vaccine.

The chain combines TRBV6-1 with TRBJ2-1; TRBD1 matches 8 bases. The CDR3 runs to 14 residues. Trimming took 5 bases from V and 9 from J; bases not matched to a gene: 9. The germline V gene encodes CDR1 MNHNS and CDR2 SASEGT. CDR3 loop: CASSLGQGFSEQFF. The CDR3 nucleotides are TGTGCCAGCAGTCTCGGACAGGGTTTCAGTGAGCAGTTCTTC.

The table lists this clonotype with a few counts. The V and J genes are TRBV6-2 or TRBV6-3 and TRBJ2-4; 10 nucleotides align to TRBD2. This CDR3 has 17 residues. Germline-derived CDR1 and CDR2 are MNHEY and SVGEGT. With 6 bases clipped from V and 0 bases from J, the junction kept 8 bases outside the gene matches. The CDR3 is CASRSLGLAEAKNIQYF. The CDR3 bases are TGTGCCAGCAGAAGCCTTGGACTAGCGGAAGCCAAAAACATTCAGTACTTC.

This clonotype was seen a handful of times. V and J are TRBV18 and TRBJ2-5; TRBD2 aligns across 9 bases. This CDR3 is 17 amino acids long. Trimming removed 1 base from V and 1 base from J; junction bases left unmatched: 7. Germline V CDR1 and CDR2: KGHSH, LQKENI. DNA of the CDR3: TGTGCCAGCTCACCACTCGTCCTAGCGGGGTCCCAAGAGACCCAGTACTTC. Its protein is CASSPLVLAGSQETQYF.

V is TRBV5-4 and J is TRBJ1-2; D unclear. V was pared by 0 bases and J by 5 bases, with 11 bases between. CDR1 and CDR2 (germline): SGHNT, YYREEE (reference sequence). The CDR3 covers 14 residues. The CDR3 loop is CASSLAEGRYGYTF. For the CDR3, the DNA is TGTGCCAGCAGCTTGGCAGAAGGTCGGTATGGCTACACCTTC.

This clonotype showed up many times. The J gene is TRBJ2-3, the V gene TRBV28; D not certain. Looked up from germline, CDR1 is MDHEN and CDR2 is SYDVKM. Trimming pared 4 bases from V and 3 bases from J, leaving 5 bases between. The CDR3 is 12 amino acids. This chain's CDR3 is CASSSWTDTQYF. CDR3 coding DNA: TGTGCCAGCAGTTCGTGGACAGATACGCAGTATTTT.

V usage is TRBV4-3 and J usage is TRBJ2-1; D possibly corresponds to TRBD2 (5 bases). CDR3 length equals 14 residues. With 1 base removed from V and 9 bases from J, the gap between germline ends came to 13 bases. Germline V gives CDR1 LGHNA, CDR2 YSLEER. The CDR3 loop reads CASSQGPSRGEQFF. The CDR3 region has the DNA TGCGCCAGCAGCCAAGGGCCCTCCCGGGGTGAGCAGTTCTTC.

The table lists this clonotype with a count of one. Possible read error: a much larger clone is one base away. The rearrangement uses TRBV29-1 and TRBJ2-5; D is ambiguous. This CDR3 spans 15 amino acids. Germline V lookup: CDR1 SQVTM, CDR2 ANQGSEA. In nucleotides, the CDR3 is TGCTGCGTTGCCCACCGAGACTTAGCCGCCGAGACCCAGTACTTC. As protein: CCVAHRDLAAETQYF.

There are a few counts of this clonotype. The rearrangement joins TRBV5-1 to TRBJ1-2; D unresolved. Germline V gives CDR1 SGHRS, CDR2 YFSETQ. Between the trimmed V and J ends, which lost 4 bases and 5 bases, there was a span of 12 bases. This CDR3 spans 13 amino acids. In DNA form, the CDR3 reads TGCGCCAGCAGCGTAGGGATGAGTTATGGCTACACCTTC. It encodes CASSVGMSYGYTF. The full variable domain, completed using reference TRBV5-1 and TRBJ1-2, is KAGVTQTPRYLIKTRGQQVTLSCSPISGHRSVSWYQQTPGQGLQFLFEYFSETQRNKGNFPGRFSGRQFSNSRSEMNVSTLELGDSALYLCASSVGMSYGYTFGSGTRLTVV.

V gene TRBV7-2 combines with J gene TRBJ2-3, with a weak D call TRBD1 (6 bases). V was shortened by 5 bases and J by 4 bases, with 13 bases between the two germline ends. CDR1 and CDR2 from the germline V gene are SGHTA and FQGNSA. The CDR3 length is 14 residues. The CDR3 is CASSARQAPDTQYF. Written as DNA, the CDR3 is TGTGCCAGCAGCGCCAGACAGGCACCAGATACGCAGTATTTT.

The sample holds many counts of this clonotype. The rearrangement joins TRBV3-1 to TRBJ2-6; D may be TRBD1 (5 bases). CDR3 length: 15 amino acids. CDR1 is LGHDT, CDR2 YNNKEL, per germline (reference sequence). V was cut by 5 bases and J by 1 base, with 9 bases left in between. The CDR3 coding sequence is TGTGCCAGCAGCATCAGGGCTTCTGGGGCCAACGTCCTGACTTTC. Amino acids: CASSIRASGANVLTF.

This chain connects TRBV20-1 to TRBJ2-5; D remains unclear. The CDR3 extends over 14 amino acids. Germline CDR1 and CDR2: DFQATT and SNEGSKA (reference sequence). The V and J ends lost 6 bases and 4 bases respectively, with 18 bases between them. The DNA of the CDR3 is TGCAGTGCCCGGCGCCGGACCACGGGAGAGACCCAGTACTTC. It encodes CSARRRTTGETQYF.

The chain recombines TRBV5-1 with TRBJ1-6, with TRBD1 matching 7 bases. Germline CDR1 SGHRS, CDR2 YFSETQ. The V and J ends lost 2 bases and 5 bases, in that order; junction bases with no gene match: 4. The CDR3 covers 15 residues. Here the CDR3 reads CASSLRTGNNSPLHF. As DNA, the CDR3 is TGCGCCAGCAGCTTAAGGACAGGCAATAATTCACCCCTCCACTTT. Looking up the rest from reference TRBV5-1 and TRBJ1-6 gives the full variable domain: KAGVTQTPRYLIKTRGQQVTLSCSPISGHRSVSWYQQTPGQGLQFLFEYFSETQRNKGNFPGRFSGRQFSNSRSEMNVSTLELGDSALYLCASSLRTGNNSPLHFGNGTRLTVT.

V is TRBV7-9 and J is TRBJ2-3; D gene unclear. Germline assignment: CDR1 SEHNR and CDR2 FQNEAQ (reference sequence). V lost 4 bases and J 3 bases, leaving 11 bases between the germline ends. The CDR3 runs to 14 residues. The CDR3 DNA reads as TGTGCCAGCAGCTCTAGGTCGAGTACAGATACGCAGTATTTT. This encodes CASSSRSSTDTQYF. The full variable domain, with the rest looked up from reference TRBV7-9 and TRBJ2-3, is DTGVSQNPRHKITKRGQNVTFRCDPISEHNRLYWYRQTLGQGPEFLTYFQNEAQLEKSRLLSDRFSAERPKGSFSTLEIQRTEQGDSAMYLCASSSRSSTDTQYFGPGTRLTVL.

This clonotype was seen more than once but under ten times. The rearrangement uses TRBV7-2 and TRBJ1-2; TRBD1 matches at 10 bases. With V trimmed by 8 bases and J by 5 bases, 8 bases remained unmatched. The germline V gene has CDR1 SGHTA and CDR2 FQGNSA. This CDR3 comprises 14 residues. CDR3 sequence reads: CASETGGGGYGYTF. The CDR3 DNA reads as TGTGCCAGCGAGACAGGGGGCGGCGGGTATGGCTACACCTTC.

This clonotype was seen a single time. The J gene is TRBJ1-3, the V gene TRBV6-5; no firm D call. Trimming pared 0 bases from V and 4 bases from J, leaving 13 bases between. The germline CDR1 and CDR2 sequences are MNHEY and SVGAGI. The CDR3 extends over 16 amino acids. The CDR3 DNA reads as TGTGCCAGCAGTTACTCGATAAGAGCCGGAGGAAACACCATATATTTT. This codes for CASSYSIRAGGNTIYF.

This clonotype has a handful of counts. The chain carries TRBV4-1 and TRBJ2-1; D is perhaps TRBD1 (5 bases). V was cut by 3 bases and J by 2 bases, with 14 bases left in between. The CDR3 sequence is 16 residues long. The V gene's germline CDR1 is MGHRA and CDR2 YSYEKL. DNA of the CDR3: TGCGCCAGCAGCCAGATGGGTAGGGGCGCCTACAATGAGCAGTTCTTC. Translation: CASSQMGRGAYNEQFF.

V and J are TRBV12-3 or TRBV12-4 and TRBJ2-3; perhaps TRBD1 as D (7 bases). This CDR3 contains 14 residues. V was pared by 4 bases and J by 5 bases, with 13 bases between. In DNA form, the CDR3 reads TGTGCCAGCAGTTCGACCCAGGGGGGAGATACGCAGTATTTT. Residues: CASSSTQGGDTQYF.